One sample yielded the 3 T cell receptor beta chains listed below, sequenced in a study of shared clonotypes between healthy human individuals. The naive CD8 subset, CD45RO-negative cells positively selected for CCR7, excluded terminally differentiated effector memory CD45RA+ cells. Profiling relied on immunoSEQ multiplex PCR, and the TCRdb table lists in-frame clones only, not all of them. This sample has approximately 1.9 million clones, with over 85% found just once. The source material was naive CD8+ T cells from PBMCs. These receptor sequences come from a man younger than 30 in good health. Some clones in this sample may be carry-over from other donors' samples.

The chain employs TRBV11-3 and TRBJ2-7, with 8 bases that match TRBD2. CDR3 length: 14 residues. With V trimmed by 5 bases and J by 0 bases, 3 bases remained unmatched. Germline assignment: CDR1 SGHNT and CDR2 YENEEA. CDR3 amino acids: CASSPAGDSYEQYF. In DNA form, the CDR3 reads TGTGCCAGCAGCCCAGCGGGGGACTCCTACGAGCAGTACTTC.

The chain is built from TRBV19 and TRBJ2-1, with D possibly matching TRBD2 (5 bases). Germline-derived CDR1 and CDR2 are LNHDA and SQIVND (reference sequence). The CDR3 runs 16 residues. Trimming stripped 6 bases from V and 0 bases from J, with 15 bases between. This CDR3 reads CASSLTPSYSYNEQFF. For the CDR3, the DNA is TGTGCCAGTAGCCTCACCCCTAGCTACTCCTACAATGAGCAGTTCTTC.

The V and J genes are TRBV29-1 and TRBJ2-1, with 10 bases that match TRBD2. The germline gives CDR1 SQVTM, CDR2 ANQGSEA. V was pared by 6 bases and J by 4 bases, with 15 bases of the junction left unmatched. CDR3 length: 17 amino acids. The CDR3 region has the DNA TGCAGCGTGTACCTCCCCCTGCTAGCGGGGGTTTACAATGAGCAGTTCTTC. Translation: CSVYLPLLAGVYNEQFF.